A selection of T cell receptor beta chains follows, all from one sample in a study of blood T cell repertoires in COVID-19. The repertoire was sequenced with immunoSEQ multiplex PCR; TCRdb's copy has only in-frame clones and lacks some. This sample carries fewer than 250,000 clones, 83% of them seen once, and the ten largest clones take around 3.5%. Sample: PBMCs or T cells enriched from blood (not recorded which). Source of these receptors: a woman in her forties who had been exposed to COVID-19. Each CDR3 is given with its conserved first and last residue. A D gene is named only where the DNA matches it firmly. Only some rows state a clone size, as once, few, many or a class for expanded clones.

>13|TRBV6-5|NA|TRBJ1-6|NA
TGTGCCAGCCAGGGATCCTATAATTCACCCCTCCACTTT
CASQGSYNSPLHF
>14|TRBV4-2|NA|TRBJ2-3|NA
TGTGCCAGCAGCCAAGTTGGAGCCTCAGATACGCAGTATTTT
CASSQVGASDTQYF
>15|TRBV6-5|NA|TRBJ2-7|NA
TGTGCCAGCAGCGTAGGACCCAACGGGGTCTACGAGCAGTACTTC
CASSVGPNGVYEQYF
>12|TRBV5-6|TRBD1|TRBJ1-2|once
TGTGCCAGCAGCACAGGGGTCCCTGGCTACACCTTC
CASSTGVPGYTF
>14|TRBV19|NA|TRBJ1-3|NA
TGTGCCAGTAGTTGGGCCACCGATGGAAACACCATATATTTT
CASSWATDGNTIYF
>17|TRBV4-2|NA|TRBJ1-2|NA
TGTGCCAGCAGCCCGTTGGGGGGGGCGGATATTGGGGATGGCTACACCTTC
CASSPLGGADIGDGYTF
>12|TRBV29-1|NA|TRBJ2-2|NA
TGCAGCGCCGTGTCGGGTGGCGGGGAGCTGTTTTTT
CSAVSGGGELFF
>14|TRBV7-3|NA|TRBJ2-7|NA
TGTGCCAGCAGCTTAGAGCGCAGGGGCAACGAGCAGTACTTC
CASSLERRGNEQYF
>14|TRBV5-5|TRBD1|TRBJ2-7|NA
TGTGCCAGCAGCTCAGGGGGAGACCCCTACGAGCAGTACTTC
CASSSGGDPYEQYF
>13|TRBV6-2/TRBV6-3|TRBD1|TRBJ2-1|once
TGTGCCAGCAGCCGGGGACAGTACAATGAGCAGTTCTTC
CASSRGQYNEQFF
>14|TRBV6-5|TRBD2|TRBJ2-1|NA
TGTGCCAGCAGTTCGAGCGGGGGGTACAATGAGCAGTTCTTC
CASSSSGGYNEQFF
>11|TRBV2|NA|TRBJ2-5|NA
TGTGCCAGCACTATAAGAGAGACCCAGTACTTC
CASTIRETQYF
>16|TRBV7-2|TRBD2|TRBJ2-1|NA
TGTGCCAGCAGCTACAGCGGGGGCCGTTCCTACAATGAGCAGTTCTTC
CASSYSGGRSYNEQFF
>16|TRBV19|TRBD1|TRBJ2-7|NA
TGTGCCAGTAAGGGGACAGTTGGCGATTTTTTTGGCGAGCAGTACTTC
CASKGTVGDFFGEQYF
>13|TRBV5-1|TRBD2|TRBJ2-7|NA
TGCGCCAACGAGGGACTAGCGGGGTACGAGCAGTACTTC
CANEGLAGYEQYF
>15|TRBV7-2|NA|TRBJ2-6|NA
TGTGCCAGCAGCTTTAATGCGGCTGGGGCCAACGTCCTGACTTTC
CASSFNAAGANVLTF